Shown below are 10 T cell receptor beta chains from a single sample sequenced in a study of blood T cell repertoires in COVID-19. Only in-frame clones appear in the TCRdb table, and some are missing; sequencing was by immunoSEQ multiplex PCR. The sample gives 50,000 to 60,000 clones, less than 95% of which show up once; 6.2% is in the top ten. The sequenced sample consisted of peripheral blood. The receptors stem from a middle-aged man with acute or convalescent COVID-19.

The gene calls are TRBV10-3 and TRBJ2-1, with 8 positions matching TRBD2. After removal of 2 bases from V and 8 bases from J, the junction contained 8 bases not matched to a gene. This CDR3 region has 15 residues. Germline assignment: CDR1 ENHRY and CDR2 SYGVKD. CDR3 bases: TGTGCCATCAGTGAGCCGGGTCGGGAGGGTCATGAGCAGTTCTTC. Translated: CAISEPGREGHEQFF.

This sequence joins TRBV5-6 and TRBJ1-3; D is possibly TRBD1 (5 bases). V lost 4 bases and J lost 2, with 19 bases in between. The germline V gene has CDR1 SGHDT and CDR2 YYEEEE. The CDR3 spans 17 residues. The CDR3 DNA reads TGTGCCAGCAGCCTGGGACCGCTCGACTCTACTGGAAACACCATATATTTT. It encodes CASSLGPLDSTGNTIYF.

The chain employs TRBV3-1 (or the pseudogene TRBV3-2) and TRBJ2-3, with no clear D. Germline V gives CDR1 LGHDT, CDR2 YNNKEL (reference sequence). CDR3 length equals 16 residues. V lost 4 bases and J lost 2, with 16 bases in between. The CDR3 coding sequence is TGTGCCAGCAGCCCCGAATGGATGGTAGCCACAGATACGCAGTATTTT. Protein sequence: CASSPEWMVATDTQYF.

The chain carries TRBV11-2 and TRBJ1-3, with 7 bases aligning to TRBD1. The CDR3 consists of 15 residues. Looked up from germline, CDR1 is SGHAT and CDR2 is FQNNGV. The trim removed 4 bases at V and 4 bases at J, leaving 7 bases unmatched. CDR3 nucleotide sequence: TGTGCCAGCAGCTCCCTACAGGGGACCGGAAACACCATATATTTT. It translates to CASSSLQGTGNTIYF.

The chain employs TRBV6-5 and TRBJ1-3; TRBD1 is a possible D gene (6 bases). The CDR3 spans 16 residues. The V and J ends lost 1 base and 0 bases respectively, with 10 bases between them. The germline gives CDR1 MNHEY, CDR2 SVGAGI. The CDR3 nucleotides read TGTGCCAGCAGTTACTTCGGACAGAGCTCTGGAAACACCATATATTTT. As protein: CASSYFGQSSGNTIYF.

The rearrangement uses TRBV7-2 and TRBJ2-7, with D unresolved. CDR3 size: 12 residues. Between the trimmed V and J ends, which lost 5 bases and 6 bases, there was a span of 11 bases. Germline CDR1 and CDR2: SGHTA and FQGNSA. The CDR3 DNA follows: TGTGCCAGCAGCCCCCTTTCCCGCGAGCAGTACTTC. Encoded protein: CASSPLSREQYF.

The J gene is TRBJ1-6, the V gene TRBV2; D may be TRBD1 (6 bases). This CDR3 has 14 amino acids. Per the germline V gene, CDR1 is SNHLY and CDR2 is FYNNEI. Trimming stripped 4 bases from V and 11 bases from J, with 15 bases between. The CDR3 coding sequence is TGTGCCAGCAGTGTATCTGGGGGCATCCCACCCCTCCACTTT. It is translated as CASSVSGGIPPLHF.

The V gene is TRBV10-1, the J gene TRBJ2-1, with 7 nucleotides matching TRBD1. The germline V gene encodes CDR1 WNHNN and CDR2 SYGVQD (reference sequence). This CDR3 is 16 amino acids long. J gave up 1 base and V 5 bases, and 8 bases lay outside the gene matches. Here the CDR3 DNA reads TGCGCCAGCAGTCAATCCGAGGACAGGTCCTACAATGAGCAGTTCTTC. Protein product: CASSQSEDRSYNEQFF.

V and J are TRBV5-1 and TRBJ2-1; 8 positions agree with TRBD2. Germline CDR1 SGHRS, CDR2 YFSETQ. The CDR3 length is 15 residues. V lost 5 bases to trimming and J lost 6 bases; unmatched junction nucleotides: 10. CDR3 nucleotide sequence: TGCGCCAGCAGGTGGTTTAGCGGGGTGGGCAATGAGCAGTTCTTC. This encodes CASRWFSGVGNEQFF. The variable domain in full, with the rest retrieved from reference TRBV5-1 and TRBJ2-1, is KAGVTQTPRYLIKTRGQQVTLSCSPISGHRSVSWYQQTPGQGLQFLFEYFSETQRNKGNFPGRFSGRQFSNSRSEMNVSTLELGDSALYLCASRWFSGVGNEQFFGPGTRLTVL.

This clone was found once. The gene calls are TRBV9 and TRBJ1-1; D perhaps matches TRBD1 (6 bases). The CDR3 covers 13 residues. Deletions cut 2 bases from V and 5 bases from J, with 10 bases between. Germline-derived CDR1 and CDR2 are SGDLS and YYNGEE. The CDR3 nucleotides read TGTGCCAGCAGCGTTACAGGGCGAACTGAAGCTTTCTTT. This sequence encodes CASSVTGRTEAFF.